Described below is a single T cell receptor beta chain sequence and its context. The PCR made use of 60 Vbeta and 13 Jbeta primers. Assay used: immunoSEQ multiplex PCR; TCRdb lists only in-frame clones, some missing. Of around 200,000 clones listed, roughly 80% are singletons. These data originate in a study of cytomegalovirus exposure and HLA in healthy donors. Germline values: CDR1 LGHNA, CDR2 YNFKEQ. The CDR3 sequence is 13 residues long. The V end was cut by 1 base, the J end by 1 base, with 5 bases between. The chain employs TRBV4-2 and TRBJ2-7, with D maybe TRBD2 (5 bases). The TCR comes from a man between 50 and 59 years old in good health and CMV-seronegative. Sequencing was performed on PBMCs. The CDR3 DNA sequence: TGTGCCAGCAGCCAAGGGACTTCCTACGAGCAGTACTTC. As protein: CASSQGTSYEQYF.